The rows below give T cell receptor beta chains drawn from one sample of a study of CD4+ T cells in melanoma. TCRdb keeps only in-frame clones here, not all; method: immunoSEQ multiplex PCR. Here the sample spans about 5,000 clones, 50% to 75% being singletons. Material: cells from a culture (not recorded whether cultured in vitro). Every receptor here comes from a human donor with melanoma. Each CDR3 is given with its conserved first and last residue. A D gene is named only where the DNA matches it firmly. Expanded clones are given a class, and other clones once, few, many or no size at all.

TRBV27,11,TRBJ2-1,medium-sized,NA,TGTGCCAGCAGCCTTTACAATGAGCAGTTCTTC,CASSLYNEQFF
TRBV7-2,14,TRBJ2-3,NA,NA,TGTGCCAGCAGCTTATGGCAGTCCACAGATACGCAGTATTTT,CASSLWQSTDTQYF
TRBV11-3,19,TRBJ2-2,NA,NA,TGTGCCAGCAGCCCTAGAGGGGGCTGGGGGGGTTCCGACACCGGGGAGCTGTTTTTT,CASSPRGGWGGSDTGELFF
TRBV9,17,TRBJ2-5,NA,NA,TGTGCCAGCAGCCCGCTTTGGGGGGACAACCTGGGGGAGACCCAGTACTTC,CASSPLWGDNLGETQYF
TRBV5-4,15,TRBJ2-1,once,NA,TGTGCCAGCAGCTTAGTTGCGGGTCCCTACAATGAGCAGTTCTTC,CASSLVAGPYNEQFF
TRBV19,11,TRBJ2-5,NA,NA,TGTGCCAGTAGTATTAAAGAGACCCAGTACTTC,CASSIKETQYF
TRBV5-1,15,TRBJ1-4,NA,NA,TGCGCCAGCAGCTTGGACGGGAGGGCGGATGAAAAACTGTTTTTT,CASSLDGRADEKLFF
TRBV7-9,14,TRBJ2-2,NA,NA,TGTGCCAGCAGCTTCTCCGGGGCCCCCGGGGAGCTGTTTTTT,CASSFSGAPGELFF
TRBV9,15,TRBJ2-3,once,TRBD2,TGTGCCAGCAGCGAGGGACTAGCGGGGGGAGATACGCAGTATTTT,CASSEGLAGGDTQYF
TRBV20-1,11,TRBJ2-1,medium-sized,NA,TGCAGTGCCAGCCAGCCCAATGAGCAGTTCTTC,CSASQPNEQFF
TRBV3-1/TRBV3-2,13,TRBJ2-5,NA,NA,TGTGCCAGCAGCCAAGATATCTCCGGGACCCAGTACTTC,CASSQDISGTQYF
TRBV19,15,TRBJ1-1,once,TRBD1,TGTGCCAGTAGGCACCGGCGGGGACAGGACACTGAAGCTTTCTTT,CASRHRRGQDTEAFF
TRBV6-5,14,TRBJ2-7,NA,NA,TGTGCCAGCAGTTACACGGTGGGAACGGGCGAGCAGTACTTC,CASSYTVGTGEQYF
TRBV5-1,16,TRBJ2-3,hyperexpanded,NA,TGCGCCAGCAGCTTGCTTGGGGAGGTGGTCACAGATACGCAGTATTTT,CASSLLGEVVTDTQYF
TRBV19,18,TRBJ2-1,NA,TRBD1,TGTGCCAGTACCACTTTCTCCTCCGGGACAGGGATAGTTAATGAGCAGTTCTTC,CASTTFSSGTGIVNEQFF
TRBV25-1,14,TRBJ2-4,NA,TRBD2,TGTGCCAGCAGTGAGGGGGGGTTTGGAAACATTCAGTACTTC,CASSEGGFGNIQYF
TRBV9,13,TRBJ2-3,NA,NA,TGTGCCAGCAGCGTAGTTAAGGCAGATACGCAGTATTTT,CASSVVKADTQYF
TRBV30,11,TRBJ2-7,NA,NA,TGTGCCTGGGACGCTCCCTACGAGCAGTACTTC,CAWDAPYEQYF
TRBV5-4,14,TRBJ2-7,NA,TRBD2,TGTGCCAGCAGCCCTAGCGGGGGTTCCTACGAGCAGTACTTC,CASSPSGGSYEQYF
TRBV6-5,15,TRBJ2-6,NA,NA,TGTGCCAGCAGTCTAGGGGGTTCTGGGGCCAACGTCCTGACTTTC,CASSLGGSGANVLTF
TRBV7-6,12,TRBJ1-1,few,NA,TGTGCCAGCAGTCAGGGTAACACTGAAGCTTTCTTT,CASSQGNTEAFF
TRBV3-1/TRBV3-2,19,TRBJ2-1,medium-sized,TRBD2,TGTGCCAGCAGCTCTCGGACTAGCGGGGGGCCATACTCCTACAATGAGCAGTTCTTC,CASSSRTSGGPYSYNEQFF
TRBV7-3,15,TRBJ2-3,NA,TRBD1,TGTGCCAGCAGCCCCGGGACAGGCCTGGCAGATACGCAGTATTTT,CASSPGTGLADTQYF
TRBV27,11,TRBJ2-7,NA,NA,TGTGCCAGTAGAACAGGGTGGGAGCAGTACTTC,CASRTGWEQYF
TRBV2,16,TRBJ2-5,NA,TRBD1,TGTGCCAGCAGGTTACAACCGGGACAGGGGAGGGAGACCCAGTACTTC,CASRLQPGQGRETQYF
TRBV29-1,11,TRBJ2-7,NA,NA,TGCAGCGCCTCGGGATTCTACGAGCAGTACTTC,CSASGFYEQYF
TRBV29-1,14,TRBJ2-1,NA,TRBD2,TGCAGCATTGATCCTAGCGGGGCGGGCAATGAGCAGTTCTTC,CSIDPSGAGNEQFF
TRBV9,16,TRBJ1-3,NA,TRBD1,TGTGCCAGCAGCGTAGAAGACAGGGGGTTTGGAAACACCATATATTTT,CASSVEDRGFGNTIYF
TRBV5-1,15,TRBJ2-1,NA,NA,TGCGCCAGCAGCTTGGGGTGGCAGGGGCTGGATGAGCAGTTCTTC,CASSLGWQGLDEQFF
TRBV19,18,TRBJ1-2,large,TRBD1,TGTGCCAGTAGTATTGGGACAGGGGGCGCCTACGTTAACTATGGCTACACCTTC,CASSIGTGGAYVNYGYTF
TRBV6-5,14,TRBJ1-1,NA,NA,TGTGCCAGCAGTTACCGACAGTTGAACACTGAAGCTTTCTTT,CASSYRQLNTEAFF
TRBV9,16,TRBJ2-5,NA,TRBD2,TGTGCCAGCAGCGTCGGCTCTGCGGGGGTCACGGCGACCCAGTACTTC,CASSVGSAGVTATQYF
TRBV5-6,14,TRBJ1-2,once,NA,TGTGCCAGCAGCCCAAGGAACACCTGGTATGGCTACACCTTC,CASSPRNTWYGYTF
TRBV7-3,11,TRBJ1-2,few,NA,TGTGCCAGCAGTCGACAGGTAGGCTACACCTTC,CASSRQVGYTF
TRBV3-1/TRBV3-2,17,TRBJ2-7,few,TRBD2,TGTGCCAGCAGCCAAGGTAGCGGGGGGGTCAGCTCCTACGAGCAGTACTTC,CASSQGSGGVSSYEQYF
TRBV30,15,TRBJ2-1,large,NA,TGTGCCTGGAATGCCCGCCGGGAACTTTACAATGAGCAGTTCTTC,CAWNARRELYNEQFF
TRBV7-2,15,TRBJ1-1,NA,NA,TGTGCCAGCAGCGGGTCGAACTTCCCAAACACTGAAGCTTTCTTT,CASSGSNFPNTEAFF
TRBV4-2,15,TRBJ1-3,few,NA,TGTGCCAGCAGCCAAGAAGACCGCTCTGGAAACACCATATATTTT,CASSQEDRSGNTIYF
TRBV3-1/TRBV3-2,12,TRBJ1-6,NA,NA,TGTGCCAGCAGCCAAGCGAATTCACCCCTCCACTTT,CASSQANSPLHF
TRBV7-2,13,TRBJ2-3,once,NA,TGTGCCAGCAGCTTAGGAGGCGCGAATACGCAGTATTTT,CASSLGGANTQYF
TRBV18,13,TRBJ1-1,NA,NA,TGTGCCAGCTCACCACAGGAGAACACTGAAGCTTTCTTT,CASSPQENTEAFF
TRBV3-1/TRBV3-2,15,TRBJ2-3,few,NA,TGTGCCAGCACGCCTCGAGGGGAAATGCTGAATACGCAGTATTTT,CASTPRGEMLNTQYF
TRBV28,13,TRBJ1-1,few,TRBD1,TGTGCCAGCAGTTTCGCAGGGGGCGGTGGAGCTTTCTTT,CASSFAGGGGAFF
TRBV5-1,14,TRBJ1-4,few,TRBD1,TGCGCCAGCAGCTGGACAGGTCCTAATGAAAAACTGTTTTTT,CASSWTGPNEKLFF
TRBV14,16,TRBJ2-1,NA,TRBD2,TGTGCCAGCAGCTTGGGCGGGGGACGACTCTACAATGAGCAGTTCTTC,CASSLGGGRLYNEQFF
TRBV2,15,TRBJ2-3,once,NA,TGTGCCAGCAAGACCGGATTAGGTCCCACAGATACGCAGTATTTT,CASKTGLGPTDTQYF
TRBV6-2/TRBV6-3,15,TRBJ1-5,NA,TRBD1,TGTGCCAGCAGTCCGGGGACAGTTAGCAATCAGCCCCAGCATTTT,CASSPGTVSNQPQHF
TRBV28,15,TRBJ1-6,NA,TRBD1,TGTGCCAGCAGTCTCTCCCAGGGGGGTAATTCACCCCTCCACTTT,CASSLSQGGNSPLHF
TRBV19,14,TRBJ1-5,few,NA,TGTGCCAGTAGACAGGGCTATAGCAATCAGCCCCAGCATTTT,CASRQGYSNQPQHF